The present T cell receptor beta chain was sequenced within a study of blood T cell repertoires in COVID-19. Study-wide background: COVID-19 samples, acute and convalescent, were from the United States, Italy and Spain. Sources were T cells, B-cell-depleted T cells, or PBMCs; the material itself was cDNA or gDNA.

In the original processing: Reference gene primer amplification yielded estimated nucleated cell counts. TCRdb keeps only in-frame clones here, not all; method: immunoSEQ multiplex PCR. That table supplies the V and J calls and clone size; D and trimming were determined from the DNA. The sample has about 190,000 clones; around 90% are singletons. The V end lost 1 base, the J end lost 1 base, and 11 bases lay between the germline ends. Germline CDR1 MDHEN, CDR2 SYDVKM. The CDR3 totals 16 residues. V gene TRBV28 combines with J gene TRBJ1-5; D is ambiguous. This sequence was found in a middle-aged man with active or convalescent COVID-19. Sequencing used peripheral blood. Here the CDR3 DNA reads TGTGCCAGCAGTTTATTAGGTCCAGGAAGCAATCAGCCCCAGCATTTT. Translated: CASSLLGPGSNQPQHF.